This passage covers 23 T cell receptor beta chains from one sample sequenced in a study of shared clonotypes between healthy human individuals. Using immunoSEQ multiplex PCR, the repertoire was profiled, and TCRdb retains in-frame clones only, with some absent. The data hold about 2.4 million clones, with about 92% observed a single time. The sample was naive CD4+ T cells sorted from blood. The subset: CD45RA+ positively selected. Every receptor here comes from a man aged 18 to 35 in good health.

This clone was picked up a small number of times. The chain combines TRBV6-5 with TRBJ1-2; 8 nucleotides agree with TRBD1. Germline loops: CDR1 MNHEY, CDR2 SVGAGI. The CDR3 contains 13 residues. After removal of 5 bases from V and 7 bases from J, the junction contained 6 bases not matched to a gene. CDR3 loop: CASSRGTGGGYTF. In DNA, the CDR3 is TGTGCCAGCAGTAGGGGGACAGGAGGTGGCTACACCTTC.

This clone is a singleton in its sample. The rearrangement uses TRBV19 and TRBJ1-1, with D possibly being TRBD1 (6 bases). V lost 5 bases and J lost 5, with 15 bases in between. CDR1 and CDR2 from the germline V gene are LNHDA and SQIVND (reference sequence). This CDR3 is 14 amino acids long. The DNA for the CDR3 is TGTGCCAGTAGTTCCCCAACAGGGTATACTGAAGCTTTCTTT. Protein sequence: CASSSPTGYTEAFF. Complete variable domain (other parts from reference TRBV19 and TRBJ1-1): DGGITQSPKYLFRKEGQNVTLSCEQNLNHDAMYWYRQDPGQGLRLIYYSQIVNDFQKGDIAEGYSVSREKKESFPLTVTSAQKNPTAFYLCASSSPTGYTEAFFGQGTRLTVV.

The J gene is TRBJ2-7, the V gene TRBV28, with 7 bases matching TRBD2. Germline loops: CDR1 MDHEN, CDR2 SYDVKM. The V gene end was trimmed by 6 bases and the J gene end by 4 bases; junction bases not matched to a gene: 9. The CDR3 length is 14 residues. CDR3 in amino acids: CASRFTGGTYEQYF. The CDR3 DNA reads as TGTGCCAGCAGGTTTACGGGGGGAACGTACGAGCAGTACTTC.

This chain connects TRBV7-2 to TRBJ2-3; either TRBD1 or TRBD2 may fit D (5 bases each). The CDR3 has 15 residues. V lost 3 bases to trimming and J lost 4 bases, with 14 bases between them. Germline V lookup: CDR1 SGHTA, CDR2 FQGNSA. The CDR3 here is CASSFDGTPPDTQYF. Here the CDR3 DNA reads TGTGCCAGCAGCTTTGACGGGACCCCCCCAGATACGCAGTATTTT.

V gene TRBV10-3 combines with J gene TRBJ2-3; 8 nucleotides agree with TRBD2. CDR3 length equals 14 residues. Germline V gene data show CDR1 as ENHRY and CDR2 as SYGVKD. Losses at the gene ends were 8 bases for V and 2 bases for J; bases not matched to a gene: 6. The CDR3 spells CAIGVAGPTDTQYF. DNA of the CDR3: TGTGCCATCGGGGTAGCGGGACCCACAGATACGCAGTATTTT.

J is TRBJ2-3 and V is TRBV28; 7 bases map to TRBD1. This CDR3 is 15 amino acids long. Germline trimming cut 5 bases from V and 0 bases from J; bases unmatched to any gene: 5. Germline loops: CDR1 MDHEN, CDR2 SYDVKM. The DNA for the CDR3 is TGTGCCAGCAGTCAAAGACAGGGTAGCACAGATACGCAGTATTTT. It is translated as CASSQRQGSTDTQYF.

The chain joins TRBV27 to TRBJ2-2; 7 bases align to TRBD2. After removal of 6 bases from V and 5 bases from J, the junction contained 9 bases not matched to a gene. This CDR3 region has 15 residues. CDR1 is MNHEY and CDR2 is SMNVEV in the germline V gene (reference sequence). The CDR3 nucleotides read TGTGCCAGCAGGGGGGGGTTACCTCATACCGGGGAGCTGTTTTTT. It codes for CASRGGLPHTGELFF.

DNA for the CDR3: TGTGCCAGCAGCTTAGGGGAGGGCCAGACGCAGTATTTT. Protein sequence: CASSLGEGQTQYF. This chain joins TRBV7-2 and TRBJ2-3; 7 bases fit TRBD2. Looked up from germline, CDR1 is SGHTA and CDR2 is FQGNSA. The V gene end was trimmed by 1 base and the J gene end by 9 bases; junction bases not matched to a gene: 4. The CDR3 is made up of 13 amino acids.

This chain connects TRBV5-4 to TRBJ1-2, with 7 bases fitting TRBD1. The CDR3 loop spans 12 amino acids. Germline assignment: CDR1 SGHNT and CDR2 YYREEE (reference sequence). Trimming removed 3 bases from V and 8 bases from J; junction bases left unmatched: 4. The CDR3 sequence: CASSYAGGGYTF. The CDR3 bases are TGTGCCAGCAGCTACGCAGGGGGAGGCTACACCTTC.

The gene calls are TRBV14 and TRBJ2-1; 7 bases are a match to TRBD2. Germline values: CDR1 SGHDN, CDR2 FVKESK. The CDR3 contains 14 residues. Trimming cost V 1 base and J 9 bases; bases outside gene matches: 6. The CDR3 loop is CASSQGTRVGEQFF. In DNA, the CDR3 is TGTGCCAGCAGCCAAGGGACTAGGGTGGGTGAGCAGTTCTTC.

The CDR3 nucleotides are TGTGCCAGCAGACCTACAGGGTCGGGCGAGCAGTACTTC. This translates into CASRPTGSGEQYF. V usage is TRBV27 and J usage is TRBJ2-7; D is perhaps TRBD1 (6 bases). In germline, CDR1 is MNHEY, CDR2 SMNVEV (reference sequence). Trimming cost V 6 bases and J 6 bases, with 15 bases left between them. The length of the CDR3 is 13 residues.

V gene TRBV11-2 combines with J gene TRBJ2-5; a possible D gene is TRBD1 (7 bases). The germline V gene encodes CDR1 SGHAT and CDR2 FQNNGV. The germline V and J ends were trimmed by 5 bases and 4 bases, with 17 bases remaining between them. The CDR3 runs 15 residues. The CDR3 DNA is TGTGCCAGCAGCGTTCGCAGGGGGGAAAGAGAGACCCAGTACTTC. Translation gives CASSVRRGERETQYF.

This rearrangement joins TRBV11-2 to TRBJ1-6; D is unclear. The CDR3 runs 16 residues. CDR1 is SGHAT and CDR2 is FQNNGV in the germline V gene. Between the trimmed V and J ends, which lost 1 base and 7 bases, there was a span of 14 bases. Here the CDR3 reads CASSLVSGLRNSPLHF. CDR3 bases: TGTGCCAGCAGCTTAGTCTCGGGGTTACGAAATTCACCCCTCCACTTT.

V gene TRBV7-9 combines with J gene TRBJ2-5, with D perhaps given as TRBD1 or TRBD2 (5 bases each). The CDR3 is 15 residues long. V was clipped by 0 bases and J by 7 bases, with 15 bases between them. CDR1 is SEHNR and CDR2 is FQNEAQ in the germline V gene (reference sequence). The CDR3 is CASSLAQGPLVTQYF. The CDR3 coding sequence is TGTGCCAGCAGCTTAGCGCAGGGACCTCTGGTGACCCAGTACTTC.

The V and J genes are TRBV5-4 and TRBJ2-3; 8 bases match TRBD1. This CDR3 has 12 residues. V lost 3 bases to trimming and J lost 8 bases; unmatched junction nucleotides: 2. Per germline, CDR1 SGHNT and CDR2 YYREEE (reference sequence). CDR3 region: CASSSQGATQYF. DNA for the CDR3: TGTGCCAGCAGCTCCCAGGGGGCTACGCAGTATTTT.

The rearrangement uses TRBV4-1 and TRBJ1-6, with 7 positions matching TRBD1. The CDR3 is made up of 14 amino acids. V shed 2 bases and J 17 bases; nucleotides not matched to a gene: 12. Looked up from germline, CDR1 is MGHRA and CDR2 is YSYEKL. CDR3 DNA sequence: TGCGCCAGCAGCCAAAGCCAGGGGGGCCCATCGTTCCACTTT. It encodes CASSQSQGGPSFHF.

V is TRBV18 and J is TRBJ2-7; the match to TRBD1 covers 8 bases. The ends lost 8 bases at V and 2 bases at J; junction bases unmatched: 8. Germline CDR1 KGHSH, CDR2 LQKENI. This CDR3 is built from 14 residues. The DNA of the CDR3 is TGTGCCAGCGGTGCCGGGACAGGCCCCTACGAGCAGTACTTC. Residues: CASGAGTGPYEQYF.

The chain recombines TRBV5-1 with TRBJ1-2, with D uncertain. This CDR3 comprises 13 residues. Trimming removed 2 bases at V and 4 bases at J, with 9 bases between. CDR1 and CDR2 (germline): SGHRS, YFSETQ. The CDR3 region has the DNA TGCGCCAGCAGCTTCCCGGGGATCTATGGCTACACCTTC. Protein: CASSFPGIYGYTF.

The chain combines TRBV10-3 with TRBJ2-3; TRBD2 is a possible D gene (6 bases). CDR3 length: 11 residues. In germline, CDR1 is ENHRY, CDR2 SYGVKD. V lost 3 bases to trimming and J lost 11 bases, with 9 bases between them. DNA of the CDR3: TGTGCCATCAGTGATGTCGGGAGGCAGTATTTT. This sequence encodes CAISDVGRQYF.

The chain uses TRBV2 and TRBJ2-5; D is uncertain. The CDR3 extends over 13 amino acids. V dropped 4 bases and J dropped 3 bases, with 9 bases sitting between them. Germline CDR1 is SNHLY and CDR2 is FYNNEI. The CDR3, as DNA: TGTGCCAGCAGTGTTGGTATTAAAGAGACCCAGTACTTC. Residues: CASSVGIKETQYF.

The chain joins TRBV2 to TRBJ1-1; the D is unclear. V dropped 3 bases and J dropped 1 base, with 6 bases sitting between them. The CDR3 spans 13 residues. Germline CDR1 SNHLY, CDR2 FYNNEI. The CDR3 loop reads CASSESRNTEAFF. The CDR3 nucleotides read TGTGCCAGCAGTGAGAGCAGGAACACTGAAGCTTTCTTT.

The genes are TRBV7-9 and TRBJ1-4; a weak D match, TRBD1 (5 bases). CDR3 length: 16 amino acids. The germline V and J ends were trimmed by 5 bases and 8 bases, with 21 bases remaining between them. Germline assignment: CDR1 SEHNR and CDR2 FQNEAQ (reference sequence). As DNA, the CDR3 is TGTGCCAGCAGCCCTCGATCCGGGACGGGAGGAGAAAAACTGTTTTTT. Translating gives CASSPRSGTGGEKLFF.

V gene TRBV6-6 combines with J gene TRBJ2-2; D gene ambiguous. Trimming took off 6 bases at V and 5 bases at J, with 4 bases between the two ends. The CDR3 sequence is 11 residues long. Germline V gene lookup returns CDR1 MNHNY and CDR2 SVGAGI (reference sequence). The CDR3 here is CASSRTGELFF. CDR3 DNA: TGTGCCAGCAGCCGTACCGGGGAGCTGTTTTTT.